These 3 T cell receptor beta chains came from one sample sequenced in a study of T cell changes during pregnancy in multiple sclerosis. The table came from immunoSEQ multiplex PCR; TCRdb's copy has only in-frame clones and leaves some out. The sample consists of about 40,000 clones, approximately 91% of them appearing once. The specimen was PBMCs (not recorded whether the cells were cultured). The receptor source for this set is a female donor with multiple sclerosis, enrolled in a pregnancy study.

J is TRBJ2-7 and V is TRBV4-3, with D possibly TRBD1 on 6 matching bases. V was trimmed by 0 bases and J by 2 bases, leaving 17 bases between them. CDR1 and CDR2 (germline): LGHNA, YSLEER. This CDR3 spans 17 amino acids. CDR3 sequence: CASSQDIGDIFPYEQYF. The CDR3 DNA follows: TGCGCCAGCAGCCAAGATATTGGGGACATATTCCCCTACGAGCAGTACTTC.

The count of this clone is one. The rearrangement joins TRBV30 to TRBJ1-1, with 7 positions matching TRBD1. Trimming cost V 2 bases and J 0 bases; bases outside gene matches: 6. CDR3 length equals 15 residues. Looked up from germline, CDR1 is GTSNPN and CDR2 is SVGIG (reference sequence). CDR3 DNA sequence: TGTGCCTGGAGTTCGGGACAGACTATGAACACTGAAGCTTTCTTT. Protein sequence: CAWSSGQTMNTEAFF.

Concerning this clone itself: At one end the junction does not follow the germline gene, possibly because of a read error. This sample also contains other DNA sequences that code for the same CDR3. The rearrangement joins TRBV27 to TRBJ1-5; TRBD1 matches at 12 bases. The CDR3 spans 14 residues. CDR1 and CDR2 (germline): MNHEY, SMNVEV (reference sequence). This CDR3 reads CASSGTGGNQPQHF. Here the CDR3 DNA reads TGTGCCAGCAGCGGGACAGGGGGCAATCAGCCCCAACATTTT.